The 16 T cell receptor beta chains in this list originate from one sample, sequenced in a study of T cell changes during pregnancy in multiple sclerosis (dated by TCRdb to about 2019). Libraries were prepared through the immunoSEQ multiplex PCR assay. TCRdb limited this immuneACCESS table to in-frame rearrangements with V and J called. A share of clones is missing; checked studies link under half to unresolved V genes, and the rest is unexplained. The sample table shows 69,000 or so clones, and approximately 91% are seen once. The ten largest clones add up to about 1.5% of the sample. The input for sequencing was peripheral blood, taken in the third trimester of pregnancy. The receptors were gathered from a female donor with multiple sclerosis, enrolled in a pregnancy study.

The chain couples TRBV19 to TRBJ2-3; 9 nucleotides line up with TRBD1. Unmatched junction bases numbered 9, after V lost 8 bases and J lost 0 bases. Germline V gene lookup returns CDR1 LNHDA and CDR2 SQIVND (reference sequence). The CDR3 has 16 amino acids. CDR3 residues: CASSSPGTGSTDTQYF. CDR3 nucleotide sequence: TGTGCCAGTTCCTCCCCGGGGACAGGGAGCACAGATACGCAGTATTTT.

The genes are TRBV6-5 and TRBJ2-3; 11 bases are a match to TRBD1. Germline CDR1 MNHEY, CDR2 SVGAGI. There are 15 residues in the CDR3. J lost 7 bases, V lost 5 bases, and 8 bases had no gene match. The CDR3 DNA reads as TGTGCCAGCAGTCCCGGGACAGGGGGAATAAATACGCAGTATTTT. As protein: CASSPGTGGINTQYF.

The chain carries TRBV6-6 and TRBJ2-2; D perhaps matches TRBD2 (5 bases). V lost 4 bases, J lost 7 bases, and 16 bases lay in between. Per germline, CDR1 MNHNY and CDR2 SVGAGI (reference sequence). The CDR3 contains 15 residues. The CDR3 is CASSLARVANGELFF. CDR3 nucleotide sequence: TGTGCCAGCAGTTTAGCGCGGGTGGCCAACGGGGAGCTGTTTTTT.

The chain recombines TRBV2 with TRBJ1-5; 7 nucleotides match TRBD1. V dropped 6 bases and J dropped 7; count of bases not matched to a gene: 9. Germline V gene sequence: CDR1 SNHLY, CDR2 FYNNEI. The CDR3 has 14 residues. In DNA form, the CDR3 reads TGTGCCAGCAGACCAGGGGGTGGAAGACAGCCCCAGCATTTT. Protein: CASRPGGGRQPQHF.

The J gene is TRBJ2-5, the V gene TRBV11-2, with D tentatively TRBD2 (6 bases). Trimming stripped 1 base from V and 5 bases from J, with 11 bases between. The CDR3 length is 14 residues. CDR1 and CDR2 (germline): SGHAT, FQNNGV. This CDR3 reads CASSLVGGYETQYF. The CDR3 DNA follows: TGTGCCAGCAGCTTAGTCGGAGGGTACGAGACCCAGTACTTC.

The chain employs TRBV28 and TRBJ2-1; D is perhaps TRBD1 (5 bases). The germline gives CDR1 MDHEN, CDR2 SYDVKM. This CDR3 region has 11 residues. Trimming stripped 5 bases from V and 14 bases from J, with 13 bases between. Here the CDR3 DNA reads TGTGCCAGCAGTCCGCAGGGCCCGGAGTTCTTC. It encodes CASSPQGPEFF.

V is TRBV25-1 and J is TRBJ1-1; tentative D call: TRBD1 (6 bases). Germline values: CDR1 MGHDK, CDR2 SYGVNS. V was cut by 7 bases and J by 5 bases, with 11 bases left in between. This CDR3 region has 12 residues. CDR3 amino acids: CASKITGTEAFF. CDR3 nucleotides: TGTGCCAGCAAAATTACAGGGACTGAAGCTTTCTTT. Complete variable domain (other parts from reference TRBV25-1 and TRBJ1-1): EADIYQTPRYLVIGTGKKITLECSQTMGHDKMYWYQQDPGMELHLIHYSYGVNSTEKGDLSSESTVSRIRTEHFPLTLESARPSHTSQYLCASKITGTEAFFGQGTRLTVV.

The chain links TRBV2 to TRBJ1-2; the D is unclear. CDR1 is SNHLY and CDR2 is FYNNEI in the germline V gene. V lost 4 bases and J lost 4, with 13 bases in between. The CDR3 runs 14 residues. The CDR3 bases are TGTGCCAGCAGTGCGGGAGCCGTCTCCTATGGCTACACCTTC. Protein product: CASSAGAVSYGYTF. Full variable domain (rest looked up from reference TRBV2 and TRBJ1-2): EPEVTQTPSHQVTQMGQEVILRCVPISNHLYFYWYRQILGQKVEFLVSFYNNEISEKSEIFDDQFSVERPDGSNFTLKIRSTKLEDSAMYFCASSAGAVSYGYTFGSGTRLTVV.

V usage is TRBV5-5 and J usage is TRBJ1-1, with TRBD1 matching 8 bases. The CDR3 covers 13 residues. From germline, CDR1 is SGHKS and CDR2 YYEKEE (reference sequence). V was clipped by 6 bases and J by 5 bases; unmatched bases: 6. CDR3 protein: CASNIQGGTEAFF. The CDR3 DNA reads TGTGCCAGCAACATACAGGGGGGGACTGAAGCTTTCTTT.

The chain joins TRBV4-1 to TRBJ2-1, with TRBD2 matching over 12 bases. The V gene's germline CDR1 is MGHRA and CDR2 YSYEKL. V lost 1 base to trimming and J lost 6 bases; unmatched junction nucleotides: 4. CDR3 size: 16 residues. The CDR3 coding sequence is TGCGCCAGCAGCCAAGTTGGGACTAGCGGGCCCAATGAGCAGTTCTTC. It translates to CASSQVGTSGPNEQFF.

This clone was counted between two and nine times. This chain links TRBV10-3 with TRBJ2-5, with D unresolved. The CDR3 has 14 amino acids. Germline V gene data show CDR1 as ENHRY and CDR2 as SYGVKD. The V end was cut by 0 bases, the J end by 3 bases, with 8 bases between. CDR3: CAISESYSEETQYF. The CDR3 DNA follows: TGTGCCATCAGTGAGTCTTACAGTGAAGAGACCCAGTACTTC.

CDR3 nucleotides: TGTGCCAGCAGCTTGGAGCCGTACTCTGGAAACACCATATATTTT. It specifies CASSLEPYSGNTIYF. The V gene is TRBV6-5, the J gene TRBJ1-3; D ambiguous. The germline V gene encodes CDR1 MNHEY and CDR2 SVGAGI. With 6 bases removed from V and 0 bases from J, the gap between germline ends came to 12 bases. This CDR3 contains 15 residues.

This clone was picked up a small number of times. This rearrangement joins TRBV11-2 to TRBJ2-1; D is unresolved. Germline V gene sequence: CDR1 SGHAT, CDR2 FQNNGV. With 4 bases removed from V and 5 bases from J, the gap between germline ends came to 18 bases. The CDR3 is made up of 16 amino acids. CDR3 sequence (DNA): TGTGCCAGCAGCTCCCCATCCACTATCCGGGACAATGAGCAGTTCTTC. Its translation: CASSSPSTIRDNEQFF.

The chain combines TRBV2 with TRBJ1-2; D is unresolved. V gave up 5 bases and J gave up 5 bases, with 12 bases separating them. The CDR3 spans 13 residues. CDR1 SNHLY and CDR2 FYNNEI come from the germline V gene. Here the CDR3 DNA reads TGTGCCAGCAGTTTAGGACTTCTTTATGGCTACACCTTC. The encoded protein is CASSLGLLYGYTF.

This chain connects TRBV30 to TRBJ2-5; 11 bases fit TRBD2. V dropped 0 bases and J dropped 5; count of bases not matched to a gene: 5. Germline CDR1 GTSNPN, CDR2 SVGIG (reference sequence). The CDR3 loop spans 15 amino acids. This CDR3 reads CAWSVLAGERETQYF. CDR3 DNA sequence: TGTGCCTGGAGTGTACTAGCGGGGGAGAGGGAGACCCAGTACTTC.

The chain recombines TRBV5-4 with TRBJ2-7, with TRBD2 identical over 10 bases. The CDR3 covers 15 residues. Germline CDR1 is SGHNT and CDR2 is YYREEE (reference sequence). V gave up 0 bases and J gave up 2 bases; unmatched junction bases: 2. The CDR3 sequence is CASSLGAGGPYEQYF. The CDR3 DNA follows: TGTGCCAGCAGCTTGGGAGCGGGGGGGCCCTACGAGCAGTACTTC. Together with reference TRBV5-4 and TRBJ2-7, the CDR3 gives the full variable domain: ETGVTQSPTHLIKTRGQQVTLRCSSQSGHNTVSWYQQALGQGPQFIFQYYREEENGRGNFPPRFSGLQFPNYSSELNVNALELDDSALYLCASSLGAGGPYEQYFGPGTRLTVT.